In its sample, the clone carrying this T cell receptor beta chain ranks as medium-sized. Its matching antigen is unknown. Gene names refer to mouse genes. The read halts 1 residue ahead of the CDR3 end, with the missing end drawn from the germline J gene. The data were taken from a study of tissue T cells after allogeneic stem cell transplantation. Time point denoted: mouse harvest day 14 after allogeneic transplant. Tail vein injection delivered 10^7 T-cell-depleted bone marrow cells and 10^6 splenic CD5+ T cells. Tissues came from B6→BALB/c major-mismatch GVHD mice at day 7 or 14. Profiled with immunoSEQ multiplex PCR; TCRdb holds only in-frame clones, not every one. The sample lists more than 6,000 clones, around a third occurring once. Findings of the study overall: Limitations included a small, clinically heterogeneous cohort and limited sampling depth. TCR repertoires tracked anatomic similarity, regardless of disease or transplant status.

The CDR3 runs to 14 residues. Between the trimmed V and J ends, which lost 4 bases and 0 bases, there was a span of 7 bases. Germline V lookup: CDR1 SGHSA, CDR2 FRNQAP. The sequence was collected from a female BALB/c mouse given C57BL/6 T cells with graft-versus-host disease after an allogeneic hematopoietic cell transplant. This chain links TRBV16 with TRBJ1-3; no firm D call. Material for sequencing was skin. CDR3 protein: CASSSTNSGNTLYF. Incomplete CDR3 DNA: TGTGCAAGCAGCTCGACAAATTCTGGAAATACGCTCTAT.